Below, one T cell receptor (beta chain) is given with its context. Its antigen is currently unknown. These data originate in a study of CD8+ T cells in alopecia areata. After isolation, RNA underwent reverse transcription to generate cDNA as the sequencing template. Data came from immunoSEQ multiplex PCR; TCRdb stores just in-frame clones and leaves some out. The table lists more than 150,000 clones, 60% of them singletons, with roughly 3.3% in the top ten. The CDR3 has 14 amino acids. Germline-derived CDR1 and CDR2 are SGHTA and FQGNSA. Trimming shortened V by 2 bases and J by 7 bases, and 9 bases separated the two germline ends. Treatment: oral pan-JAK inhibitor, 5-10 mg twice daily. PBMC-derived CD4+ and CD8+ T cells were sorted. Findings and caveats of the study: Patients shared TCRs less clearly than mice did, possibly owing to HLA. Affected scalp, especially in alopecia totalis/universalis, had a higher clonality than normal scalp did.

This receptor was taken from a human donor with alopecia areata. The rearrangement uses TRBV7-2 and TRBJ1-6; D gene ambiguous. Specimen: CD4+ T cells sorted from blood, collected at week 4, from a patient treated with tofacitinib. This CDR3 is CASSLRSKNSPLHF. The CDR3 coding sequence is TGTGCCAGCAGCTTAAGGAGCAAAAATTCACCCCTCCACTTT.